A selection of T cell receptor beta chains follows, all from one sample in a study of blood T cell repertoires in COVID-19. Sequencing used immunoSEQ multiplex PCR; TCRdb keeps in-frame clones, though not all of them. The data show 11,000 to 15,000 clones, with over 75% seen just once and 2.5% to 3.5% held by the top ten. The material sequenced was peripheral blood. The receptors stem from a human donor in a cohort sampled during active COVID-19. Both conserved end residues are part of each CDR3. A D gene is named only where the DNA matches it firmly. Part of the rows lack a size; the others show once, few, many or a class for expanded clones.

j_call d_call clone_size v_call cdr3_aa cdr3_nt
TRBJ2-5 TRBD2 NA TRBV3-1/TRBV3-2 CASSQSLAGAGETQYF TGTGCCAGCAGCCAATCGTTAGCGGGAGCGGGCGAGACCCAGTACTTC
TRBJ1-1 NA NA TRBV29-1 CSVERVNTEAFF TGCAGCGTTGAACGGGTGAACACTGAAGCTTTCTTT
TRBJ1-1 NA NA TRBV10-1 CASSESRGMNTEAFF TGCGCCAGCAGTGAGTCACGAGGCATGAACACTGAAGCTTTCTTT
TRBJ2-6 NA NA TRBV7-9 CASSLWARGVGVGANVLTF TGTGCCAGCAGCTTATGGGCCAGGGGTGTCGGTGTGGGGGCCAACGTCCTGACTTTC
TRBJ2-5 TRBD2 NA TRBV2 CASSLAGGRETQYF TGTGCCAGCAGTTTAGCGGGGGGGCGGGAGACCCAGTACTTC
TRBJ1-4 NA NA TRBV7-4 CASSFIRGLFEKLFF TGTGCCAGCAGCTTCATCAGAGGTCTATTCGAAAAACTGTTTTTT
TRBJ2-6 NA NA TRBV30 CAWRPRGGSGANVLTF TGTGCCTGGAGACCCCGCGGAGGGTCTGGGGCCAACGTCCTGACTTTC
TRBJ1-3 TRBD1 NA TRBV7-8 CASSYRGSGNTIYF TGTGCCAGCAGCTACAGGGGCTCTGGAAACACCATATATTTT
TRBJ1-2 TRBD1 NA TRBV5-6 CASSLVPGTGVGYTF TGTGCCAGCAGCTTGGTTCCGGGGACAGGGGTGGGCTACACCTTC
TRBJ2-7 TRBD2 NA TRBV28 CASVLAGGPKEQYF TGTGCCAGCGTCTTAGCGGGAGGGCCAAAAGAGCAGTACTTC
TRBJ2-7 TRBD1 NA TRBV28 CASSRGQGNEQYF TGTGCCAGCAGCCGGGGACAGGGGAACGAGCAGTACTTC
TRBJ2-6 TRBD1 once TRBV5-1 CASSNDRAGANVLTF TGCGCCAGCAGCAATGACAGGGCTGGGGCCAACGTCCTGACTTTC
TRBJ1-4 NA NA TRBV6-5 CASTTTVDEKLFF TGTGCCAGCACCACGACAGTTGACGAAAAACTGTTTTTT
TRBJ1-5 TRBD1 NA TRBV2 CASEGQGNQPQHF TGTGCCAGCGAAGGACAGGGAAATCAGCCCCAGCATTTT
TRBJ2-5 NA NA TRBV7-2 CASSPNGGTETQYF TGTGCCAGCAGCCCCAATGGAGGTACGGAGACCCAGTACTTC
TRBJ2-7 NA NA TRBV4-2 CASSQDSAQTISYEQYF TGTGCCAGCAGCCAAGATTCAGCACAGACGATATCCTACGAGCAGTACTTC
TRBJ1-2 NA few TRBV9 CASSKLMGANYGYTF TGTGCCAGCAGTAAACTCATGGGGGCCAACTATGGCTACACCTTC
TRBJ1-1 TRBD1 once TRBV5-8 CASSTGQGTEAFF TGTGCCAGCAGCACCGGACAGGGAACTGAAGCTTTCTTT
TRBJ1-4 NA NA TRBV2 CASRRNPGATNEKLFF TGTGCCAGCAGAAGGAACCCCGGAGCAACTAATGAAAAACTGTTTTTT
TRBJ2-7 TRBD1 NA TRBV7-8 CASSLAGQKTYEQYF TGTGCCAGCAGCTTAGCGGGACAGAAAACCTACGAGCAGTACTTC
TRBJ2-7 NA NA TRBV4-1 CASSRISGLPYEQYF TGCGCCAGCAGCCGAATCTCCGGGTTACCCTACGAGCAGTACTTC
TRBJ2-2 TRBD1 NA TRBV5-1 CASSFGTGGTGELFF TGCGCCAGCAGCTTTGGTACAGGGGGCACCGGGGAGCTGTTTTTT
TRBJ1-2 NA NA TRBV5-1 CASSLAGMAVANYGYTF TGCGCCAGCAGCTTGGCGGGGATGGCAGTGGCTAACTATGGCTACACCTTC
TRBJ1-5 NA NA TRBV19 CASSARGGDNQPQHF TGTGCCAGTAGTGCCCGGGGAGGGGACAATCAGCCCCAGCATTTT
TRBJ2-7 TRBD2 NA TRBV7-3 CASSLGPSGSVYEQYF TGTGCCAGCAGCTTAGGTCCTAGCGGGAGCGTCTACGAGCAGTACTTC
TRBJ2-2 TRBD2 NA TRBV24-1 CATSDFGVAGTNTGELFF TGTGCCACCAGTGATTTTGGGGTAGCGGGAACAAACACCGGGGAGCTGTTTTTT
TRBJ1-2 TRBD1 NA TRBV5-1 CASSLAKAGGGYTF TGCGCCAGCAGCTTGGCCAAGGCAGGGGGTGGCTACACCTTC
TRBJ2-3 TRBD2 NA TRBV7-2 CASSRPVGLAGDTQYF TGTGCCAGCAGCCGCCCGGTGGGACTAGCAGGAGATACGCAGTATTTT
TRBJ1-5 TRBD1 NA TRBV19 CASTGQGADSNQPQHF TGTGCCAGTACTGGACAGGGGGCGGATAGCAATCAGCCCCAGCATTTT
TRBJ1-6 NA NA TRBV19 CASSIDGHLSSYNSPLHF TGTGCCAGTAGTATAGATGGACATTTGAGCTCCTATAATTCACCCCTCCACTTT
TRBJ2-3 NA NA TRBV19 CASSIVSDTQYF TGTGCCAGTAGTATAGTATCGGATACGCAGTATTTT
TRBJ2-2 NA NA TRBV19 CASSIDPPTGTGELFF TGTGCCAGTAGTATTGACCCCCCCACAGGGACCGGGGAGCTGTTTTTT
TRBJ2-5 TRBD1 NA TRBV9 CASSPGQAQETQYF TGTGCCAGCAGCCCAGGACAGGCCCAAGAGACCCAGTACTTC
TRBJ2-1 TRBD2 NA TRBV3-1/TRBV3-2 CASSRRGGSYNEQFF TGTGCCAGCAGCCGCCGGGGGGGCTCCTACAATGAGCAGTTCTTC
TRBJ1-3 TRBD1 NA TRBV18 CASSPLPGGKGASGNTIYF TGTGCCAGCTCACCACTCCCTGGCGGGAAGGGGGCCTCTGGAAACACCATATATTTT
TRBJ1-1 TRBD1 NA TRBV29-1 CSVDRRQGNTEAFF TGCAGCGTTGATCGGAGACAGGGAAACACTGAAGCTTTCTTT
TRBJ1-5 NA NA TRBV7-9 CASSPSGGNQPQHF TGTGCCAGCAGCCCCTCGGGGGGCAATCAGCCCCAGCATTTT
TRBJ2-7 NA NA TRBV3-1/TRBV3-2 CASSQHGRQNSYEQYF TGTGCCAGCAGCCAGCACGGGAGACAAAACTCCTACGAGCAGTACTTC
TRBJ2-3 NA NA TRBV7-6 CASSPNTDTQYF TGTGCCAGCAGTCCCAACACAGATACGCAGTATTTT
TRBJ2-1 TRBD2 NA TRBV10-3 CAISELAGANNEQFF TGTGCCATCAGTGAACTAGCGGGGGCGAATAATGAGCAGTTCTTC
TRBJ2-1 TRBD2 NA TRBV28 CASRAGGDNNEQFF TGTGCCAGCAGAGCGGGAGGGGATAACAATGAGCAGTTCTTC
TRBJ2-3 TRBD2 few TRBV7-3 CASSLAGGSTDTQYF TGTGCCAGCAGCTTAGCGGGGGGCTCCACAGATACGCAGTATTTT
TRBJ2-3 TRBD2 NA TRBV6-5 CASSPGLRADTQYF TGTGCCAGCAGCCCGGGACTACGTGCAGATACGCAGTATTTT
TRBJ1-4 NA NA TRBV5-6 CASSLRGQGNEKLFF TGTGCCAGCAGCTTGAGGGGCCAGGGGAATGAAAAACTGTTTTTT
TRBJ1-2 NA NA TRBV19 CASNGLPYGYTF TGTGCCAGTAACGGACTCCCCTATGGCTACACCTTC
TRBJ1-4 NA NA TRBV18 CASSPRAGAEVFGEKLFF TGTGCCAGCTCACCTCGGGCAGGGGCTGAGGTGTTCGGTGAAAAACTGTTTTTT
TRBJ2-6 NA few TRBV5-8 CASSLTGTGANVLTF TGTGCCAGCAGCTTGACAGGGACTGGGGCCAACGTCCTGACTTTC
TRBJ2-1 NA NA TRBV4-3 CASSQGSSDYNEQFF TGCGCCAGCAGCCAAGGTAGTAGCGACTACAATGAGCAGTTCTTC
TRBJ2-5 NA NA TRBV28 CASSRGGGQETQYF TGTGCCAGCAGTCGAGGGGGTGGCCAAGAGACCCAGTACTTC
TRBJ2-1 NA NA TRBV10-3 CAVHRETSNEQFF TGTGCCGTCCACAGGGAAACGTCGAATGAGCAGTTCTTC
TRBJ2-5 NA NA TRBV5-6 CASSLRGAHSETQYF TGTGCCAGCAGCTTGCGGGGGGCGCATTCAGAGACCCAGTACTTC
TRBJ2-2 NA NA TRBV9 CASSVVSQGTGELFF TGTGCCAGCAGCGTAGTCAGCCAGGGCACCGGGGAGCTGTTTTTT
TRBJ1-2 NA NA TRBV28 CASSRSATANSGYTF TGTGCCAGCAGCCGGTCCGCAACAGCAAACTCGGGCTACACCTTC
TRBJ1-5 TRBD1 NA TRBV12-5 CASGLGTGARQPQHF TGTGCTAGTGGTTTGGGGACAGGGGCAAGACAGCCCCAGCATTTT